These 11 T cell receptor beta chains were sequenced from one sample in a study of blood T cell repertoires in COVID-19. Only in-frame clones appear in the TCRdb table, and some are missing; sequencing was by immunoSEQ multiplex PCR. This table has 90,000 or so clones, 87% appearing once. Sequenced material: peripheral blood. The receptors originated from a woman aged 60-75 years with COVID-19, enrolled during active disease.

The J gene is TRBJ2-7, the V gene TRBV11-3, with 7 bases matching TRBD1. The V gene end was trimmed by 1 base and the J gene end by 6 bases; junction bases not matched to a gene: 6. The CDR3 covers 14 residues. Per the germline V gene, CDR1 is SGHNT and CDR2 is YENEEA. CDR3 in DNA: TGTGCCAGCAGCTTAGGGAACAGGGGTGGCGAGCAGTACTTC. It is translated as CASSLGNRGGEQYF.

Concerning this clone itself: Other nucleotide sequences from this sample produce the same CDR3. This chain links TRBV7-9 with TRBJ1-1; D unresolved. The V and J ends lost 5 bases and 0 bases respectively, with 10 bases between them. CDR3 length: 14 amino acids. Germline loops: CDR1 SEHNR, CDR2 FQNEAQ (reference sequence). Written as DNA, the CDR3 is TGTGCCAGCAGCCCAGGCAGACTGAACACTGAAGCTTTCTTT. Translated, it gives CASSPGRLNTEAFF.

The CDR3 DNA reads as TGTGCCAGTAGTAACCAGGGAACGACCGGGGAGCTGTTTTTT. As protein: CASSNQGTTGELFF. This chain links TRBV19 with TRBJ2-2; D perhaps matches TRBD1 (5 bases). The V and J ends lost 4 bases and 5 bases respectively, with 11 bases between them. CDR3 length: 14 residues. CDR1 is LNHDA, CDR2 SQIVND, per germline (reference sequence).

This chain connects TRBV19 to TRBJ1-3; D gene unclear. Between the trimmed V and J ends, which lost 5 bases and 2 bases, there was a span of 16 bases. The V gene's germline CDR1 is LNHDA and CDR2 SQIVND (reference sequence). The CDR3 is 16 amino acids. The CDR3 DNA reads as TGTGCCAGTAGTTCCCAAGACAATCGTCCTGGAAACACCATATATTTT. This encodes CASSSQDNRPGNTIYF. The full variable domain, in which reference TRBV19 and TRBJ1-3 provide the parts outside the CDR3, is DGGITQSPKYLFRKEGQNVTLSCEQNLNHDAMYWYRQDPGQGLRLIYYSQIVNDFQKGDIAEGYSVSREKKESFPLTVTSAQKNPTAFYLCASSSQDNRPGNTIYFGEGSWLTVV.

The chain couples TRBV2 to TRBJ2-3; 7 nucleotides line up with TRBD2. V lost 7 bases and J lost 2; bases outside the gene matches: 9. Germline V gene data show CDR1 as SNHLY and CDR2 as FYNNEI. The CDR3 loop spans 15 amino acids. Here the CDR3 DNA reads TGTGCCAGCACACTCTCGCGGGGGAACACAGATACGCAGTATTTT. Translating it yields CASTLSRGNTDTQYF.

This chain joins TRBV6-5 and TRBJ2-7; 10 bases are a match to TRBD1. The germline V gene has CDR1 MNHEY and CDR2 SVGAGI. With V trimmed by 4 bases and J by 2 bases, 5 bases remained unmatched. This CDR3 is 15 amino acids long. DNA for the CDR3: TGTGCCAGCAGTTCCTCCGGGACAGGGGCCTACGAGCAGTACTTC. Its translation is CASSSSGTGAYEQYF.

The chain links TRBV5-1 to TRBJ2-1, with 9 nucleotides matching TRBD2. The V and J ends lost 0 bases and 6 bases, in that order; junction bases with no gene match: 7. Germline loops: CDR1 SGHRS, CDR2 YFSETQ. This CDR3 is 16 amino acids long. CDR3 sequence (DNA): TGCGCCAGCAGCTTGGCGATGACTAGCGGCGGCAATGAGCAGTTCTTC. Translating gives CASSLAMTSGGNEQFF.

This chain uses TRBV5-6 with TRBJ2-3, with 16 bases aligning to TRBD2. The germline CDR1 and CDR2 sequences are SGHDT and YYEEEE. CDR3 size: 19 residues. V was clipped by 1 base and J by 3 bases; unmatched bases: 8. CDR3 nucleotide sequence: TGTGCCAGCAGCTTGTGGGGACTAGCGGGGGGGCAGTTGACAGATACGCAGTATTTT. This codes for CASSLWGLAGGQLTDTQYF. Looking up the rest from reference TRBV5-6 and TRBJ2-3 gives the full variable domain: DAGVTQSPTHLIKTRGQQVTLRCSPKSGHDTVSWYQQALGQGPQFIFQYYEEEERQRGNFPDRFSGHQFPNYSSELNVNALLLGDSALYLCASSLWGLAGGQLTDTQYFGPGTRLTVL.

This chain joins TRBV3-1 (or the pseudogene TRBV3-2) and TRBJ1-2; D may be TRBD1 (6 bases). Trimming removed 2 bases at V and 3 bases at J, with 16 bases between. The CDR3 loop spans 16 amino acids. Germline lookup yields CDR1 LGHDT and CDR2 YNNKEL (reference sequence). The CDR3 spells CASSQRPDRAHYGYTF. The CDR3 DNA reads as TGTGCCAGCAGCCAAAGACCGGACAGAGCTCACTATGGCTACACCTTC.

This chain links TRBV2 with TRBJ2-2; 9 bases map to TRBD2. Losses at the gene ends were 7 bases for V and 4 bases for J; bases not matched to a gene: 13. The CDR3 length is 17 residues. Per the germline V gene, CDR1 is SNHLY and CDR2 is FYNNEI. CDR3 protein: CASTPGAGGPSTGELFF. The CDR3 nucleotides are TGTGCCAGCACCCCGGGGGCGGGGGGGCCCAGCACCGGGGAGCTGTTTTTT.

To note about this clone: At the DNA level, this CDR3 is encoded by other sequences in the same sample as well. The chain has TRBV7-8 and TRBJ1-2, with 7 bases lining up with TRBD1. The junction had 3 bases not matched to a gene; V was cut back by 5 bases and J by 3 bases. The CDR3 sequence is 13 residues long. CDR1 is SGHVS, CDR2 FQNEAQ, per germline. CDR3: CASSRDRDYGYTF. DNA of the CDR3: TGTGCCAGCAGCAGAGACAGGGACTATGGCTACACCTTC.